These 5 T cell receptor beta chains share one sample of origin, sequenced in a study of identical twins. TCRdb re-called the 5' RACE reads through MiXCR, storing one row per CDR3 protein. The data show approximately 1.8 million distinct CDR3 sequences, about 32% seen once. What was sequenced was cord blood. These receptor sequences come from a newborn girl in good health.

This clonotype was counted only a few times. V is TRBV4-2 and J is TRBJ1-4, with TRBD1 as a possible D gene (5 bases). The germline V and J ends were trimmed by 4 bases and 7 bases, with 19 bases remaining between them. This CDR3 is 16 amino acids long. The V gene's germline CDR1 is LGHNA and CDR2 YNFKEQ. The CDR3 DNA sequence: TGTGCCAGCAGCCCCCTGACCTTTGCAGGGCCTGAAAAACTGTTTTTT. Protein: CASSPLTFAGPEKLFF.

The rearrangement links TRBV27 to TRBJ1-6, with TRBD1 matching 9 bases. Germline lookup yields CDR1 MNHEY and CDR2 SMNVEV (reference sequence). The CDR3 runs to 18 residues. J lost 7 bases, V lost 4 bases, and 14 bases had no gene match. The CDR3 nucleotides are TGTGCCAGCAGTTCCCGCCCTCCGGGACAGGGAGAGAATTCACCCCTCCACTTT. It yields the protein CASSSRPPGQGENSPLHF.

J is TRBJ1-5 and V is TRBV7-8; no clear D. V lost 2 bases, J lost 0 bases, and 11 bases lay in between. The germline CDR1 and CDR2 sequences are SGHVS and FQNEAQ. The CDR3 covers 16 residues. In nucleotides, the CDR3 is TGTGCCAGCAGCTTATCCCGGGTCCCTAGCAATCAGCCCCAGCATTTT. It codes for CASSLSRVPSNQPQHF.

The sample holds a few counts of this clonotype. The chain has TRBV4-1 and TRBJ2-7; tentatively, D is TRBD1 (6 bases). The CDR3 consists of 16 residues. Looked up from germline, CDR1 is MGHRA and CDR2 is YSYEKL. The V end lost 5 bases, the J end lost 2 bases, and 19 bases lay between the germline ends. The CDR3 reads CASSSFLGARPYEQYF. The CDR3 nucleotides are TGCGCCAGCAGCTCTTTTCTGGGGGCGCGCCCCTACGAGCAGTACTTC.

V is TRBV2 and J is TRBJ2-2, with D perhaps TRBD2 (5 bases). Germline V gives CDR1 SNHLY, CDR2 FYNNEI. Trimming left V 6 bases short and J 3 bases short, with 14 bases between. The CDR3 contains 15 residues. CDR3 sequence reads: CASRQGRRYTGELFF. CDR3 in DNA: TGTGCCAGCAGGCAAGGGAGACGGTACACCGGGGAGCTGTTTTTT. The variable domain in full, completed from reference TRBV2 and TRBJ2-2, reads EPEVTQTPSHQVTQMGQEVILRCVPISNHLYFYWYRQILGQKVEFLVSFYNNEISEKSEIFDDQFSVERPDGSNFTLKIRSTKLEDSAMYFCASRQGRRYTGELFFGEGSRLTVL.